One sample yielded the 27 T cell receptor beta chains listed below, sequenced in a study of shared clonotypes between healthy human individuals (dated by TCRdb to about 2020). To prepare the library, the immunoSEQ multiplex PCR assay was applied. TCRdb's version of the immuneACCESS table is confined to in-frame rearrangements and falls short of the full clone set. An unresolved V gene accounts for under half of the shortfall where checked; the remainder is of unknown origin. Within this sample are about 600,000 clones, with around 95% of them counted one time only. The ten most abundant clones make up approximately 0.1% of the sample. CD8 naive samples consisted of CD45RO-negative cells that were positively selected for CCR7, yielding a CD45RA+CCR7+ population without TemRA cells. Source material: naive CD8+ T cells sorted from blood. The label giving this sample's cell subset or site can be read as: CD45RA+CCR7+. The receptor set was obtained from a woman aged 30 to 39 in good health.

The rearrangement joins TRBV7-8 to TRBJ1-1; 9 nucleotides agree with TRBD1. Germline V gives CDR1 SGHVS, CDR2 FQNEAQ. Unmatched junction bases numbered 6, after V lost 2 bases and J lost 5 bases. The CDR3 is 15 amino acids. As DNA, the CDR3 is TGTGCCAGCAGCTTAAACAGGGGGCCGAGGACTGAAGCTTTCTTT. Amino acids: CASSLNRGPRTEAFF.

DNA of the CDR3: TGTGCCAGCAGCGGTACAGGAATCCGGGATACGCAGTATTTT. Translating gives CASSGTGIRDTQYF. The rearrangement links TRBV5-6 to TRBJ2-3, with D tentatively TRBD1 (5 bases). V lost 4 bases, J lost 6 bases, and 15 bases lay in between. CDR3 length: 14 residues. Germline loops: CDR1 SGHDT, CDR2 YYEEEE.

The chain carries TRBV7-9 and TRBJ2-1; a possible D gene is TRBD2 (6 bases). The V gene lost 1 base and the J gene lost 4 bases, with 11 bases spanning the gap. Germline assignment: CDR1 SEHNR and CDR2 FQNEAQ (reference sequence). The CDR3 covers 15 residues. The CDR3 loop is CASSLGSGEYNEQFF. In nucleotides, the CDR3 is TGTGCCAGCAGCTTAGGTAGCGGAGAATACAATGAGCAGTTCTTC.

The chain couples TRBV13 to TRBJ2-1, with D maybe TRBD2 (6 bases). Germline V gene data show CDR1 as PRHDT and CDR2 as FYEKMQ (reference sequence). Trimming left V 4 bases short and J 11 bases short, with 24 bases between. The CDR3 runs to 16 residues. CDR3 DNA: TGTGCCAGCAGCTCGCTTTGGCGGGACGGATCGGGTAAGCAGTTCTTC. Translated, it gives CASSSLWRDGSGKQFF.

CDR3 loop: CASSLGSSGRYEQYF. CDR3 nucleotide sequence: TGTGCCAGCAGCTTAGGATCCAGCGGGAGATACGAGCAGTACTTC. This rearrangement joins TRBV7-8 to TRBJ2-7, with 8 bases aligning to TRBD2. J gave up 4 bases and V 1 base, and 6 bases lay outside the gene matches. There are 15 residues in the CDR3. Germline assignment: CDR1 SGHVS and CDR2 FQNEAQ.

CDR3 nucleotides: TGTGCCAGCAGCACGCCGGGACTAGAGACAGATACGCAGTATTTT. As protein: CASSTPGLETDTQYF. The J gene is TRBJ2-3, the V gene TRBV9, with 8 bases identical to TRBD2. Germline assignment: CDR1 SGDLS and CDR2 YYNGEE. J was trimmed by 3 bases and V by 4 bases; bases with no gene match: 7. This CDR3 has 15 residues. Complete variable domain (other parts from reference TRBV9 and TRBJ2-3): DSGVTQTPKHLITATGQRVTLRCSPRSGDLSVYWYQQSLDQGLQFLIQYYNGEERAKGNILERFSAQQFPDLHSELNLSSLELGDSALYFCASSTPGLETDTQYFGPGTRLTVL.

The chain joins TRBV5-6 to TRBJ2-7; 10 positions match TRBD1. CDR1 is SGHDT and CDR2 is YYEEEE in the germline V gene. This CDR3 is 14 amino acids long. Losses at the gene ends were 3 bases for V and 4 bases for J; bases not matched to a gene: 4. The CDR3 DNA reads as TGTGCCAGCAGCTACGGGACAGGGGATTACGAGCAGTACTTC. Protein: CASSYGTGDYEQYF.

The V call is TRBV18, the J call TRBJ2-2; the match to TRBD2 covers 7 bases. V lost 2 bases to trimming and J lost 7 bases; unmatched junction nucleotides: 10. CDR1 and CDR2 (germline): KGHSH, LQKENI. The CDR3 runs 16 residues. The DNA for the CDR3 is TGTGCCAGCTCACCATCGGGAGGCCATGGTTTCGGGGAGCTGTTTTTT. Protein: CASSPSGGHGFGELFF.

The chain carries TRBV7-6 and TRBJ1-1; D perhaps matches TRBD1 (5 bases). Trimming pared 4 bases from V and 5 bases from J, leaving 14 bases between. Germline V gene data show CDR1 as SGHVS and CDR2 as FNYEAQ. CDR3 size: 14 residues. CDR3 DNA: TGTGCCAGCAGCTCTGGACACCCCCGGACTGAAGCTTTCTTT. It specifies CASSSGHPRTEAFF.

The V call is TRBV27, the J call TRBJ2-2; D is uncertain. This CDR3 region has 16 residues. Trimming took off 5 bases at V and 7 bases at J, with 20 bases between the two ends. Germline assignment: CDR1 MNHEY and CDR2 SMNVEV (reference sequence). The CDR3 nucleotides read TGTGCCAGCAGTCCTACTCAAAGCATTGTCGTCGGGGAGCTGTTTTTT. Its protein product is CASSPTQSIVVGELFF.

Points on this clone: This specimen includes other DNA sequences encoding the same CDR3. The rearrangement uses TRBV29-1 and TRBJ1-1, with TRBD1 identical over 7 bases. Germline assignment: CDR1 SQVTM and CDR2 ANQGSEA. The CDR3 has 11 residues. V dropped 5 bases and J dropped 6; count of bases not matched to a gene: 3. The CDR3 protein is CSVRQGPEAFF. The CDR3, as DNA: TGCAGCGTTCGACAGGGCCCTGAAGCTTTCTTT. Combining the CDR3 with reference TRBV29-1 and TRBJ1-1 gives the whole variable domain SAVISQKPSRDICQRGTSLTIQCQVDSQVTMMFWYRQQPGQSLTLIATANQGSEATYESGFVIDKFPISRPNLTFSTLTVSNMSPEDSSIYLCSVRQGPEAFFGQGTRLTVV.

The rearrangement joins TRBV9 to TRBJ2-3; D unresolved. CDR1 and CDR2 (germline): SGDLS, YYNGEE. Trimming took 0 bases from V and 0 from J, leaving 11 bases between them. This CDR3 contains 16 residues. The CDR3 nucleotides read TGTGCCAGCAGCGTAGAAGGGTCTCGGAGCACAGATACGCAGTATTTT. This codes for CASSVEGSRSTDTQYF.

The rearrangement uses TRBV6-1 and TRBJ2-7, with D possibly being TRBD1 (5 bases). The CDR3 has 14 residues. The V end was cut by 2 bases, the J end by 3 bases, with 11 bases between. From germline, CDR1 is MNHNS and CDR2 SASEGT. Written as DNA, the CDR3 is TGTGCCAGCAGTGAAATGGGGCTCGGCTACGAGCAGTACTTC. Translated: CASSEMGLGYEQYF.

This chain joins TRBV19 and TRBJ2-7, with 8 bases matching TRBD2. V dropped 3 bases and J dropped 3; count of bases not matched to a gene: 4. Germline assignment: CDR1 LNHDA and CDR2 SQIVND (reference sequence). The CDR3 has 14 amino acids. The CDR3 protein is CASSMRGANYEQYF. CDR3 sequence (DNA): TGTGCCAGTAGTATGCGGGGGGCCAACTACGAGCAGTACTTC.

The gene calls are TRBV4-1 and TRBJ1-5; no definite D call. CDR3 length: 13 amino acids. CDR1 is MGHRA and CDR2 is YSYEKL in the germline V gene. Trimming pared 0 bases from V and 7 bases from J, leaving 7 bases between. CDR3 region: CASSQDSEQPQHF. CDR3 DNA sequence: TGCGCCAGCAGCCAAGACAGTGAACAGCCCCAGCATTTT.

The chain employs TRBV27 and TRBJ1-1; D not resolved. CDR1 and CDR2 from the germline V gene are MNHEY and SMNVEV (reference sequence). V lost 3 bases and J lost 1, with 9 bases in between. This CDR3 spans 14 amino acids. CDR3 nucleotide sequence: TGTGCCAGCAGTTTTACTCAGACGAACACTGAAGCTTTCTTT. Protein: CASSFTQTNTEAFF.

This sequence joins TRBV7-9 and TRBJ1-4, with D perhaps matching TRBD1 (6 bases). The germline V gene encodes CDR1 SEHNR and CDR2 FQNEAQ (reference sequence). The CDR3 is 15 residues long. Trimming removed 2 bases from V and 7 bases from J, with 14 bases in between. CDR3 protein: CASSLFGGGGEKLFF. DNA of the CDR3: TGTGCCAGCAGCTTATTCGGTGGGGGCGGTGAAAAACTGTTTTTT.

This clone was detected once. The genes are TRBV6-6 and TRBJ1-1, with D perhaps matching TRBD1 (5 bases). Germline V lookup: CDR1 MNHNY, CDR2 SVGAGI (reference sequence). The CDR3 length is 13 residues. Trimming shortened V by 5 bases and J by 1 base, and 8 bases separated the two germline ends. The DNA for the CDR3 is TGTGCCAGCAGTGACGGACAGAACACTGAAGCTTTCTTT. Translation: CASSDGQNTEAFF.

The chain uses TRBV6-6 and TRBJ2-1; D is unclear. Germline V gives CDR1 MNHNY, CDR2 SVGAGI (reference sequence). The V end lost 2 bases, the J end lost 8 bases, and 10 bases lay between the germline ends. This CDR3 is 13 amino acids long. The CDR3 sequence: CASSYLISHEQFF. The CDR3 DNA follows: TGTGCCAGCAGTTACCTTATATCCCATGAGCAGTTCTTC.

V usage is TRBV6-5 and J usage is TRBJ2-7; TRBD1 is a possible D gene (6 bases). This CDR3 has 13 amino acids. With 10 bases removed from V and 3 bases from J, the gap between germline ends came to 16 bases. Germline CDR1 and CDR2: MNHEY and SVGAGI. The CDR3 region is CATRQGTNYEQYF. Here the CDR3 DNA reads TGTGCCACCAGGCAGGGGACCAACTACGAGCAGTACTTC.

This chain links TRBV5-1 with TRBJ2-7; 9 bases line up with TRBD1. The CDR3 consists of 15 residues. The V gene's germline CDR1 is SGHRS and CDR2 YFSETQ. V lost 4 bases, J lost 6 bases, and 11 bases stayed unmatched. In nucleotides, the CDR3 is TGCGCCAGCAGCGGATCACAGGGGGCATCGCGCGAGCAGTACTTC. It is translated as CASSGSQGASREQYF.

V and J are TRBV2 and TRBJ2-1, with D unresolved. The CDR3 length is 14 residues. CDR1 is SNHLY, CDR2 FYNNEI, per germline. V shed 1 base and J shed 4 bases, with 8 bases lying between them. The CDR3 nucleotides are TGTGCCAGCAGTGAAGAGTTAGCTTACAATGAGCAGTTCTTC. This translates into CASSEELAYNEQFF.

The CDR3 protein is CASSLTAAGTEAFF. CDR3 nucleotides: TGTGCCAGCAGCTTGACAGCGGCAGGCACTGAAGCTTTCTTT. V and J are TRBV5-4 and TRBJ1-1; D remains unclear. Germline V CDR1 and CDR2: SGHNT, YYREEE (reference sequence). Deletions cut 1 base from V and 4 bases from J, with 11 bases between. The CDR3 length is 14 residues.

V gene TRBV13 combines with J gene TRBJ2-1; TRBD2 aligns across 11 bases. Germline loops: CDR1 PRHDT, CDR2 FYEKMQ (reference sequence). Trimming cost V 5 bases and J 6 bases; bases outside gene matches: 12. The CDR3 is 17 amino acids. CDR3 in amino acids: CASSPNPTSGTFNEQFF. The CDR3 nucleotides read TGTGCCAGCAGCCCAAACCCGACTAGCGGGACGTTCAATGAGCAGTTCTTC.

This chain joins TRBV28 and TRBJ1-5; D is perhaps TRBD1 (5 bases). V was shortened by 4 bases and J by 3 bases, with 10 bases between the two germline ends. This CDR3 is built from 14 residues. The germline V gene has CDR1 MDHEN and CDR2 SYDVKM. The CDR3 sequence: CASSWADNNQPQHF. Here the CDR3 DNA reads TGTGCCAGCAGTTGGGCGGACAACAATCAGCCCCAGCATTTT. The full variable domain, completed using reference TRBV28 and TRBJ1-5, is DVKVTQSSRYLVKRTGEKVFLECVQDMDHENMFWYRQDPGLGLRLIYFSYDVKMKEKGDIPEGYSVSREKKERFSLILESASTNQTSMYLCASSWADNNQPQHFGDGTRLSIL.

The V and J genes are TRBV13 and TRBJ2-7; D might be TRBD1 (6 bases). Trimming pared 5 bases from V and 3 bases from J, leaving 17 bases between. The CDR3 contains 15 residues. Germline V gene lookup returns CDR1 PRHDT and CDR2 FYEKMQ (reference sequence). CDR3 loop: CASSPRGRGNYEQYF. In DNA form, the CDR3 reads TGTGCCAGCAGCCCCCGTGGCAGGGGCAACTACGAGCAGTACTTC.

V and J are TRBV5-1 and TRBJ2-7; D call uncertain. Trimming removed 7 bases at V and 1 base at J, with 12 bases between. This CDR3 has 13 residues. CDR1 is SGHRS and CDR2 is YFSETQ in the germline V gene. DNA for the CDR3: TGCGCCAGCCGTGGGGTCCAGTCCTACGAGCAGTACTTC. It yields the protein CASRGVQSYEQYF.